The 30 T cell receptor beta chains listed next were all sequenced from one sample in a study of CD8 T cells in ankylosing spondylitis. TCRdb fed the 5' RACE reads into MiXCR, producing one record per CDR3 protein. The data show 30,000 to 45,000 distinct CDR3 sequences, around a tenth seen once. Sequenced sample: blood, either unsorted or a sorted T cell fraction (not recorded which). The receptors originated from a male donor with ankylosing spondylitis or in good health (not recorded which).

This clonotype was counted ten times or more. J is TRBJ2-7 and V is TRBV5-1; possibly TRBD2 for D (6 bases). Trimming cost V 5 bases and J 3 bases, with 27 bases left between them. Germline CDR1 reads SGHRS; CDR2 reads YFSETQ. The CDR3 totals 18 residues. Written as DNA, the CDR3 is TGCGCCAGCAGGCCCTCCCCGCGTGGAGGGCTAAGAGACTACGAGCAGTACTTC. It codes for CASRPSPRGGLRDYEQYF.

Comment on this clonotype: A junction boundary mismatches the germline segment, possibly from a read error. The CDR3 coding sequence is TGTGCCAGCAGTTTCGCGGGAAATGGGTACTCCTTC. This encodes CASSFAGNGYSF. This chain links TRBV12-3 or TRBV12-4 with TRBJ1-2; D remains unclear. This CDR3 has 12 residues.

There are many counts of this clonotype. The chain carries TRBV2 and TRBJ2-1; 9 bases fit TRBD2. CDR3 size: 16 residues. The germline V gene has CDR1 SNHLY and CDR2 FYNNEI. With 2 bases clipped from V and 3 bases from J, the junction kept 5 bases outside the gene matches. The CDR3: CASSEFKAGGYNEQFF. The CDR3 nucleotides are TGTGCCAGCAGTGAATTTAAAGCGGGAGGCTACAATGAGCAGTTCTTC.

This clonotype was counted many times. The chain is built from TRBV7-3 and TRBJ2-1, with D tentatively TRBD2 (6 bases). The V and J ends lost 2 bases and 0 bases respectively, with 11 bases between them. Germline CDR1 SGHTA, CDR2 FQGTGA. The CDR3 is 16 residues long. The CDR3: CASSLVAASSYNEQFF. DNA of the CDR3: TGTGCCAGCAGCTTAGTAGCGGCAAGCTCCTACAATGAGCAGTTCTTC.

In this sample, this clonotype turned up many times. The gene calls are TRBV12-3 or TRBV12-4 and TRBJ2-1; 8 bases match TRBD2. The V segment lost 6 bases and the J segment 10 bases; nucleotides outside the gene matches: 11. The CDR3 has 14 residues. CDR3 DNA sequence: TGTGCCAGCAGCCCACCGGGACTAGGTCGGGAGCAGTTCTTC. Translated: CASSPPGLGREQFF.

This clonotype was observed many times. The chain joins TRBV6-1 to TRBJ1-5, with D unclear. The CDR3 is made up of 16 amino acids. The V gene's germline CDR1 is MNHNS and CDR2 SASEGT. With 4 bases removed from V and 4 bases from J, the gap between germline ends came to 17 bases. The CDR3 region has the DNA TGTGCCAGCAGTGGTCGTTCGACGACGACGAATCAGCCCCAGCATTTT. It translates to CASSGRSTTTNQPQHF.

In its sample, this clonotype was seen many times. The rearrangement uses TRBV4-3 and TRBJ2-5; 8 nucleotides agree with TRBD1. V lost 0 bases, J lost 5 bases, and 5 bases stayed unmatched. The CDR3 loop spans 15 amino acids. Germline V gives CDR1 LGHNA, CDR2 YSLEER. In nucleotides, the CDR3 is TGCGCCAGCAGCCAAGACCGGACAGGGCAGGAGACCCAGTACTTC. Its protein product is CASSQDRTGQETQYF.

This clonotype was detected many times. The gene calls are TRBV6-1 and TRBJ1-1; TRBD1 matches 7 bases. CDR3 length: 17 amino acids. V gave up 6 bases and J gave up 0 bases; unmatched junction bases: 13. CDR1 and CDR2 (germline): MNHNS, SASEGT. As DNA, the CDR3 is TGTGCCAGCAGACCCGCGGGAGGGACAGATATGAACACTGAAGCTTTCTTT. Translation: CASRPAGGTDMNTEAFF.

This clonotype has ten or more counts. The chain recombines TRBV6-2 or TRBV6-3 with TRBJ1-5; TRBD1 matches at 9 bases. The CDR3 extends over 13 amino acids. CDR1 MNHEY and CDR2 SVGEGT come from the germline V gene. Trimming took 7 bases from V and 4 from J; bases not matched to a gene: 2. This chain's CDR3 is CASNDRGNQPQHF. CDR3 nucleotides: TGTGCCAGCAACGACAGGGGGAATCAGCCCCAGCATTTT.

This clonotype was counted many times. V usage is TRBV12-3 or TRBV12-4 and J usage is TRBJ2-7; 9 nucleotides align to TRBD2. The ends lost 0 bases at V and 7 bases at J; junction bases unmatched: 4. The CDR3 is 14 amino acids. CDR3: CASSLASGRGEQYF. Here the CDR3 DNA reads TGTGCCAGCAGTTTAGCTAGCGGGAGAGGTGAGCAGTACTTC.

This clonotype has ten or more counts. V and J are TRBV6-1 and TRBJ2-1; D not resolved. Trimming removed 0 bases from V and 8 bases from J, with 8 bases in between. CDR3 length equals 13 residues. Germline V gene data show CDR1 as MNHNS and CDR2 as SASEGT. The CDR3 sequence: CASSEAPPYEQFF. The CDR3, as DNA: TGTGCCAGCAGTGAAGCTCCTCCGTATGAGCAGTTCTTC.

This clonotype has ten or more counts. This chain joins TRBV4-1 and TRBJ2-7; a possible D gene is TRBD1 (5 bases). Trimming took 0 bases from V and 0 from J, leaving 15 bases between them. Germline assignment: CDR1 MGHRA and CDR2 YSYEKL. CDR3 length: 17 amino acids. The DNA for the CDR3 is TGCGCCAGCAGCCAAGATAACGCGCCAGGGAACTCCTACGAGCAGTACTTC. Translated: CASSQDNAPGNSYEQYF.

This clonotype was counted at least ten times. The junction departs from germline at one end; a sequencing error may be responsible. V gene TRBV6-1 combines with J gene TRBJ1-1; D unresolved. The CDR3 contains 12 residues. Germline assignment: CDR1 MNHNS and CDR2 SASEGT. CDR3 in amino acids: CASGELNTEAFF. Here the CDR3 DNA reads TGTGCCAGCGGTGAGCTGAACACTGAAGCTTTCTTT.

This clonotype was seen many times. CDR3: CASSGGSYNEQFF. The CDR3 DNA is TGTGCCAGCAGCGGGGGCTCCTACAATGAGCAGTTCTTC. J is TRBJ2-1 and V is TRBV7-9, with D perhaps given as TRBD1 or TRBD2 (5 bases each). The CDR3 spans 13 residues. Between the trimmed V and J ends, which lost 5 bases and 0 bases, there was a span of 5 bases. The V gene's germline CDR1 is SEHNR and CDR2 FQNEAQ (reference sequence).

At least ten counts were recorded for this clonotype. The chain combines TRBV7-2 with TRBJ2-3; D might be TRBD2 (5 bases). From germline, CDR1 is SGHTA and CDR2 FQGNSA. The CDR3 contains 17 residues. V was pared by 1 base and J by 6 bases, with 20 bases between. The CDR3 nucleotides read TGTGCCAGCAGCTTAGTCTGGTTTGCGGGCTTCTGGGATACGCAGTATTTT. As protein: CASSLVWFAGFWDTQYF. Full variable domain (missing parts from reference TRBV7-2 and TRBJ2-3): GAGVSQSPSNKVTEKGKDVELRCDPISGHTALYWYRQSLGQGLEFLIYFQGNSAPDKSGLPSDRFSAERTGGSVSTLTIQRTQQEDSAVYLCASSLVWFAGFWDTQYFGPGTRLTVL.

Only a few counts were recorded for this clonotype. The chain has TRBV27 and TRBJ2-1; 7 bases align to TRBD2. Germline V gene data show CDR1 as MNHEY and CDR2 as SMNVEV (reference sequence). The V gene end was trimmed by 0 bases and the J gene end by 2 bases; junction bases not matched to a gene: 1. The CDR3 contains 15 residues. DNA of the CDR3: TGTGCCAGCAGTTTATCAGCGGGAACCTACAATGAGCAGTTCTTC. Translating it yields CASSLSAGTYNEQFF.

This clonotype was found a few times. The V call is TRBV29-1, the J call TRBJ2-7, with D possibly being TRBD1 (5 bases). The germline gives CDR1 SQVTM, CDR2 ANQGSEA. The CDR3 loop spans 12 amino acids. With 5 bases removed from V and 1 base from J, the gap between germline ends came to 9 bases. CDR3 in amino acids: CSVLGASYEQYF. The CDR3 DNA sequence: TGCAGCGTTCTTGGGGCTTCCTACGAGCAGTACTTC.

This clonotype was counted many times. CDR3 residues: CSVPKQGGAGEQFF. CDR3 bases: TGCAGCGTCCCCAAGCAGGGAGGGGCTGGTGAGCAGTTCTTC. This sequence joins TRBV29-1 and TRBJ2-1; the match to TRBD2 covers 7 bases. Germline V gene sequence: CDR1 SQVTM, CDR2 ANQGSEA. V shed 6 bases, J shed 9 bases, and the junction held 14 bases outside the gene matches. The CDR3 has 14 residues.

This clonotype was seen ten or more times. V is TRBV20-1 and J is TRBJ2-7, with 9 positions matching TRBD1. V trimming: 3 bases; J trimming: 3 bases; junction bases outside the gene matches: 9. Per the germline V gene, CDR1 is DFQATT and CDR2 is SNEGSKA (reference sequence). The CDR3 extends over 15 amino acids. CDR3: CSASIGQGNNYEQYF. The CDR3 DNA reads TGCAGTGCTAGTATAGGACAGGGGAATAACTACGAGCAGTACTTC.

This clonotype has at least ten counts. The chain links TRBV9 to TRBJ1-6; no definite D call. Between the trimmed V and J ends, which lost 0 bases and 7 bases, there was a span of 8 bases. This CDR3 comprises 14 residues. From germline, CDR1 is SGDLS and CDR2 YYNGEE. This CDR3 reads CASSVEAVNSPLHF. In DNA form, the CDR3 reads TGTGCCAGCAGCGTAGAGGCAGTGAATTCACCCCTCCACTTT.

There are many counts of this clonotype. The chain couples TRBV3-1 to TRBJ2-1, with TRBD2 identical over 13 bases. This CDR3 is 19 amino acids long. Trimming at V came to 4 bases and at J to 7 bases, leaving 16 bases not matched to a gene. The germline CDR1 and CDR2 sequences are LGHDT and YNNKEL (reference sequence). CDR3 DNA: TGTGCCAGCAGCCCCGGGACTAGCGGGACTGATCGGAAGGAGAATGAGCAGTTCTTC. It is translated as CASSPGTSGTDRKENEQFF.

This clonotype was seen at least ten times. This chain links TRBV20-1 with TRBJ2-7; possible D gene TRBD2, 5 bases. Germline V gives CDR1 DFQATT, CDR2 SNEGSKA (reference sequence). The CDR3 consists of 14 residues. V gave up 2 bases and J gave up 1 base, with 12 bases separating them. Written as DNA, the CDR3 is TGCAGTGCTAGAAGCGGAGTCGGTTCCTACGAGCAGTACTTC. This gives the protein CSARSGVGSYEQYF.

In its sample, this clonotype was seen a few times. The chain employs TRBV28 and TRBJ2-4; D assignment may be TRBD1 or TRBD2 (6 bases each). Germline CDR1 MDHEN, CDR2 SYDVKM. Between the trimmed V and J ends, which lost 6 bases and 1 base, there was a span of 10 bases. The CDR3 is 14 amino acids. CDR3 coding DNA: TGTGCCAGCAGCCAGGGGAGGGCCAAAAACATTCAGTACTTC. This translates into CASSQGRAKNIQYF.

The chain employs TRBV11-2 and TRBJ2-1; no definite D call. Trimming left V 5 bases short and J 4 bases short, with 9 bases between. Germline CDR1 reads SGHAT; CDR2 reads FQNNGV. The CDR3 extends over 13 amino acids. The CDR3 sequence: CASSQNSYNEQFF. In DNA form, the CDR3 reads TGTGCCAGCAGCCAGAACTCGTACAATGAGCAGTTCTTC.

This clonotype was observed a few times. At one end, the junction sequence differs from germline, possibly due to a read error. The chain is built from TRBV18 and TRBJ2-1; D not resolved. The CDR3 is 14 amino acids. The germline gives CDR1 KGHSH, CDR2 LQKENI. CDR3 residues: CASSPLTGYDEQFF. CDR3 nucleotides: TGTGCCAGCTCACCATTGACGGGCTACGATGAGCAGTTCTTC.

This clonotype was picked up many times. The V call is TRBV20-1, the J call TRBJ2-7; D is unclear. Per germline, CDR1 DFQATT and CDR2 SNEGSKA (reference sequence). CDR3 length: 14 amino acids. Trimming left V 4 bases short and J 3 bases short, with 16 bases between. The CDR3 is CSAISAEPNYEQYF. CDR3 nucleotides: TGCAGTGCTATTTCGGCAGAACCAAACTACGAGCAGTACTTC.

This clonotype was found a few times. The chain recombines TRBV6-1 with TRBJ1-6, with D maybe TRBD1 (6 bases). The ends were cut back, 7 bases at V and 9 bases at J, with 19 bases in the middle. Germline CDR1 is MNHNS and CDR2 is SASEGT. CDR3 length: 15 residues. CDR3 loop: CASNTMGHSGSPLHF. CDR3 sequence (DNA): TGTGCCAGCAATACCATGGGACACAGTGGTTCACCCCTCCACTTT.

This clonotype was observed a few times. The chain has TRBV11-1 and TRBJ2-7; 14 bases map to TRBD2. V shed 2 bases, J shed 5 bases, and the junction held 11 bases outside the gene matches. Germline V lookup: CDR1 SGHAT, CDR2 FQDESV (reference sequence). The CDR3 has 18 amino acids. CDR3: CASSLLAGTSGRGNEQYF. CDR3 coding DNA: TGTGCCAGCAGCTTATTGGCCGGGACTAGCGGGAGAGGTAACGAGCAGTACTTC.

This clonotype was counted many times. The chain is built from TRBV15 and TRBJ2-7; D gene unclear. This CDR3 spans 12 amino acids. V gave up 0 bases and J gave up 12 bases, with 12 bases separating them. Germline V lookup: CDR1 LNHNV, CDR2 YYDKDF (reference sequence). Here the CDR3 reads CATSRDWTARYF. The CDR3 DNA sequence: TGTGCCACCAGCAGAGATTGGACCGCGCGGTACTTC.

This clonotype has ten or more counts. The gene calls are TRBV6-4 and TRBJ2-2; 10 bases map to TRBD2. This CDR3 has 15 residues. Germline CDR1 and CDR2: MRHNA and SNTAGT. V lost 6 bases to trimming and J lost 6 bases; unmatched junction nucleotides: 7. The CDR3 reads CASSELAGTAGELFF. The CDR3 DNA sequence: TGTGCCAGCAGCGAACTAGCGGGAACGGCCGGGGAGCTGTTTTTT.